This T cell receptor beta chain was obtained from a study of blood T cell repertoires in COVID-19. The table came from immunoSEQ multiplex PCR; TCRdb's copy has only in-frame clones and leaves some out. The sample includes hundreds of thousands of clones, 80% to 90% of them seen just once. The V segment lost 2 bases and the J segment 3 bases; nucleotides outside the gene matches: 1. Per the germline V gene, CDR1 is MNHEY and CDR2 is SVGAGI. The CDR3 consists of 13 residues. The chain joins TRBV6-5 to TRBJ2-7; TRBD2 matches 7 bases. The sequencing input was PBMCs or T cells enriched from blood (not recorded which). The source is a man under 40 who had recovered from COVID-19. CDR3 residues: CASSYAGDYEQYF. The CDR3 bases are TGTGCCAGCAGTTACGCGGGGGACTACGAGCAGTACTTC.